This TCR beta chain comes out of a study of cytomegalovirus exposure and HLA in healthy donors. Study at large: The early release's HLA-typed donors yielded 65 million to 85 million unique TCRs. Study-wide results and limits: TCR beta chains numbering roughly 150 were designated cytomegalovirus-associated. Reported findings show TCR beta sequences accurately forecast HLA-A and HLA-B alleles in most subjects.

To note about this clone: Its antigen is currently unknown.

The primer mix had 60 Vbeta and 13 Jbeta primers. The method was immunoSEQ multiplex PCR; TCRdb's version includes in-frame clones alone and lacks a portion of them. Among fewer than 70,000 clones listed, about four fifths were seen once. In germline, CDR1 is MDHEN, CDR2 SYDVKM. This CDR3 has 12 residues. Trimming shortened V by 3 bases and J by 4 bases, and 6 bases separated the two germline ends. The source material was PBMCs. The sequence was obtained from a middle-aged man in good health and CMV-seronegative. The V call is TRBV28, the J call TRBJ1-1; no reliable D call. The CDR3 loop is CASSFISTEAFF. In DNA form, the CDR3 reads TGTGCCAGCAGTTTTATTAGCACTGAAGCTTTCTTT.